This record looks at one T cell receptor (beta chain) sequence and its context. What it recognizes is unknown. As for time point: naive CD8 control sorted from an acute-time-point sample. Trimming removed 3 bases from V and 6 bases from J, with 12 bases in between. From germline, CDR1 is SGDLS and CDR2 YYNGEE. The CDR3 covers 13 residues. The data were taken from a study of CD8 T cells in acute hepatitis C reinfection. The assay was immunoSEQ multiplex PCR, and TCRdb's table has in-frame clones only and misses some. The table lists 38,000 or so clones, around nine tenths of them singletons, with under 0.65% in the top ten. Study-wide results and limits: Only TCRbeta was bulk sequenced, so alphabeta pairing is unknown.

V and J are TRBV9 and TRBJ2-5, with D unresolved. Sequences were obtained from naive CD8+ T cells from PBMCs. This sequence originates from a man aged 25 to 40 with chronic hepatitis C. The CDR3 spells CASSARFPQTQYF. CDR3 DNA sequence: TGTGCCAGCAGCGCCCGTTTCCCCCAGACCCAGTACTTC.